The source of this T cell receptor beta chain is a study of vaccination effects on CD4 cells after COVID-19 (dated by TCRdb to between 2022 and 2023). Background for the entire study: Each participant got two doses of an mRNA SARS-CoV-2 vaccine, either BNT162b2 or mRNA-1273. The Oncomine TCR Beta short-read assay on an Illumina iSeq 100 was used to sequence cultures from other donors in the study. The full study included 10 to 11 COVID-19 convalescent patients and a few SARS-CoV-2-naive healthy vaccine recipients. The study compared SARS-CoV-2 spike-specific CD4+ TCR repertoires before and after mRNA vaccination in COVID-19 convalescent patients and infection-naive vaccine recipients. Overall study results and their limits: The study was limited by a small number of convalescent patients and lacked early post-infection timepoints. Marked clonal contraction was observed in both infection-induced and vaccine-induced clones at late post-vaccination timepoints, consistent with waning T cell responses. Among healthy vaccine recipients, nearly all vaccine-induced clones were SARS-CoV-2 mono-reactive, and just 1 of 255 was cross-reactive with common cold coronaviruses.

V is pared back by 3 bases and J by 6 bases, with 9 bases lying between the germline termini. From its cysteine to its valine, the CDR3 spans 12 amino acids. The sequence is cut down to CDR3 DNA, 36 bases in frame from base 1. Library preparation used the immunoSEQ multiplex PCR assay. DNA from the cultured and isolated CD4+ T cells underwent TCR beta CDR3 sequencing. As for the original processing: Non-productive TCR sequences were discarded, and reads were trimmed to the CDR3 region, with only CDR3s of 7 or more amino acids retained. Antigen-specific clonotypes were identified with the MANAFEST web app by comparing expansion in peptide wells against reference cultures. For clones to be considered positive, expansion at FDR<0.05 versus reference and all other wells, an odds ratio above 5, and a frequency above 0.1% in two replicate wells were required. Clonotypes significantly expanded in SARS-CoV-2 spike wells and in at least one common cold coronavirus spike condition were defined as cross-reactive. CDR3 similarity was assessed by Levenshtein distance using the stringdist R package, and unrooted trees were constructed with ape in R 3.6.1. Drawn from immuneACCESS, this table holds only the in-frame rearrangements with V and J called that TCRdb kept. Clones are partly lost; checked studies trace under half to an unresolved V gene and leave the rest unexplained. V, J and clone size were drawn from that table, and D and trimming were deduced from the DNA. For this sample there are 71,000 or so clones; around three quarters appear just once. The top ten clonotypes cover about 4% of the sample.

In the ViraFEST assay, PBMC were stimulated with viral peptide pools, and TCR sequencing was then used to find antigen-specific CD4+ T cell clonotypes based on their expansion. After 10 to 11 days of culture, CD4+ T cells were isolated with the EasySep CD4+ T cell isolation kit. Negative nucleocapsid antibody results before and after vaccination confirmed that the healthy vaccine recipients had no prior SARS-CoV-2 infection. A few million PBMC per well were cultured with 10 ug/ml peptides in IMDM containing roughly 5% human AB serum, around 10 IU/ml IL-2 and gentamicin. Half of the culture medium was replaced with fresh IL-2-containing medium on days 3 and 7. Unless noted otherwise, every peptide stimulation condition was grown in triplicate wells. Using Ficoll-Paque Plus gradient centrifugation, PBMC were separated from whole blood and then either used fresh or cryopreserved at -140C. Overlapping peptide pools spanned the spike proteins of SARS-CoV-2 and the common cold coronaviruses HCoV-NL63, HCoV-OC43 and HCoV-229E. Genomic DNA was extracted from cultured CD4+ T cells with the QIAamp micro DNA kit.

Concerning this clone: Its target antigen remains unknown. The record has no base qualities; no much larger clone is one base away.

The chain is assembled from TRBV12-3 or TRBV12-4 and TRBJ2-7, with the identity of the D gene unclear. The clonotype was recovered from a human donor who received a COVID-19 vaccine. The material was CD4+ T cells from PBMCs cultured with HCoV-OC43 spike peptides, obtained before COVID-19 vaccination. The cell subset or site label of this sample denotes: HCoV-OC43 spike overlapping peptide pool stimulation. The bases read TGTGCCAGCAGTTTTGGCAGAGGCGAGCAGTACGTC. Translated, this gives CASSFGRGEQYV.